This T cell receptor beta chain was captured in a study of blood T cell repertoires in COVID-19. Study details: Material from acute and convalescent COVID-19 was sourced from the United States, Italy and Spain. T cells, B-cell-depleted T cells, or PBMCs supplied cDNA or gDNA.

J lost 11 bases, V lost 4 bases, and 10 bases had no gene match. The germline gives CDR1 SGHAT, CDR2 FQNNGV. The CDR3 extends over 13 amino acids. Under the authors' procedure: Nucleated cell counts were estimated from reference gene primer amplification. Sequenced by immunoSEQ multiplex PCR; TCRdb stores in-frame clones only, minus some. That table furnishes V, J and clone size, whereas the DNA furnished D and trimming. The sample shows tens of thousands of clones, 87% of them seen only once. This clonotype was obtained from a human donor in a cohort sampled during active COVID-19. Sequencing was done on a sample of peripheral blood. V gene TRBV11-2 combines with J gene TRBJ2-7, with TRBD2 identical over 8 bases. The CDR3 DNA sequence: TGTGCCAGCAGCTCCGGGGGGGAGGGTTTTGAGTACTTC. This translates into CASSSGGEGFEYF.